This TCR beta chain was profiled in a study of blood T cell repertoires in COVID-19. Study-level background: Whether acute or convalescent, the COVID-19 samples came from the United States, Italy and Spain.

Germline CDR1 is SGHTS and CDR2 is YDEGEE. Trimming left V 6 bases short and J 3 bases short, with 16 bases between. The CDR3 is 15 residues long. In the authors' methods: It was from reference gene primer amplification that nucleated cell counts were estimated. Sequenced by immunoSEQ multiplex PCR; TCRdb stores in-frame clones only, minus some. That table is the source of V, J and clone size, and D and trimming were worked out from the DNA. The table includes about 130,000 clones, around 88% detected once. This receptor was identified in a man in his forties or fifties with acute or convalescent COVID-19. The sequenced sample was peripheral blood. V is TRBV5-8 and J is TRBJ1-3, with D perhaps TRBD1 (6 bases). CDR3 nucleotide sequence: TGTGCCAGCACCCGAAACAGGGATAGTGGAAACACCATATATTTT. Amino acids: CASTRNRDSGNTIYF.